This TCR beta chain was sequenced in a study of CD8 T cells in ankylosing spondylitis (dated by TCRdb to between 2016 and 2019). In the study overall: The study set out to find disease-linked TCR variants by profiling T cell receptor beta repertoires in ankylosing spondylitis patients and healthy donors. In total, the full study cohort was made up of nearly 110 healthy donors and 25 ankylosing spondylitis patients. Peripheral blood was sampled, and synovial fluid was additionally collected from ankylosing spondylitis patients.

General study outcomes and caveats: The disease-linked clones were reported as significantly enriched in matched synovial fluid samples from ankylosing spondylitis patients. A CD8+ phenotype was shown by the disease-linked clones, which were found at relatively low frequencies in peripheral blood. A TCR beta motif of about eight highly homologous amino acid variants appeared characteristic of blood from ankylosing spondylitis patients. Some motif variants had previously been reported in the synovial fluid and blood of reactive arthritis patients, which suggests shared mechanisms of disease initiation.

On this clonotype: Its recognized antigen is unknown. No clone much larger than this one lies a single base away; base qualities are absent.

TCRdb lists the instrument as Illumina HiSeq 2500. Quantitative 5'-RACE with molecular barcodes was used to prepare TCR beta libraries. In the original analysis: A new computational method based on a probabilistic model of VDJ rearrangement was used to identify disease-linked TCR variants. In-frame beta chains were kept once TCRdb had trimmed the public reads at Q25 with fastp and called clones with MiXCR. CDR3 protein duplicates are merged, each entry listing the most common genes and DNA. In this record, the V and J calls reflect TCRdb's handling and not the investigators' own analysis. Counted in this sample were approximately 290,000 distinct CDR3 sequences; around 21% of them appeared once. Of the sample, 3.5% is held by the ten largest clones. V lost 0 bases and J lost 4 bases; the stretch between them is 13 bases long. Via the germline V gene, CDR1 is KGHSH and CDR2 LQKENI. From the cysteine up to the phenylalanine, the CDR3 has a length of 16 residues. The read is trimmed to its CDR3 DNA, 48 bases read in frame from base 1.

The V and J segments used are TRBV18 and TRBJ2-1; the D gene is possibly TRBD2, with 5 bases matching. The TCR sequence derives from a female donor with ankylosing spondylitis or in good health (not recorded which). Sequencing was performed on blood, either unsorted or a sorted T cell fraction (not recorded which). The bases are TGTGCCAGCTCACCACCGAGGGCAGAAAAATACAATGAGCAGTTCTTC. It translates as CASSPPRAEKYNEQFF.